Each of the 6 T cell receptor beta chains below was sequenced from the same sample in a study of T cell repertoires in cytomegalovirus infection. Their antigens are not known. One entry per CDR3 protein results from TCRdb running MiXCR on the reads. The sample lists approximately 770,000 distinct CDR3 sequences, roughly 29% occurring once. The sample consisted of cultured CD8+ T cells from PBMCs, taken from culture after CMV antigen stimulation. The receptor source for this set is a human donor in good health (CMV status not recorded). Some clones in this sample may be carry-over from other donors' samples.

This clonotype was found a few times. This sequence may be a read error, since a much larger clone differs from it by one base. The V and J genes are TRBV12-3 or TRBV12-4 and TRBJ1-2; D is ambiguous. With 2 bases removed from V and 4 bases from J, the gap between germline ends came to 8 bases. The CDR3 is 13 amino acids. CDR3 region: CASSLLTAYGYTF. The CDR3 DNA sequence: TGTGCCAGCAGTTTATTGACGGCCTATGGCTACACCTTC.

This clonotype has ten or more counts. This chain links TRBV7-8 with TRBJ1-1, with 7 bases fitting TRBD1. Unmatched junction bases numbered 5, after V lost 6 bases and J lost 4 bases. The CDR3 runs to 13 residues. The V gene's germline CDR1 is SGHVS and CDR2 FQNEAQ. The CDR3 region has the DNA TGTGCCAGCAGATACAGGGGAGGCACTGAAGCTTTCTTT. Residues: CASRYRGGTEAFF. Filled out from reference TRBV7-8 and TRBJ1-1, the complete variable domain reads GAGVSQSPRYKVAKRGQDVALRCDPISGHVSLFWYQQALGQGPEFLTYFQNEAQLDKSGLPSDRFFAERPEGSVSTLKIQRTQQEDSAVYLCASRYRGGTEAFFGQGTRLTVV.

V and J are TRBV20-1 and TRBJ2-7, with 7 bases aligning to TRBD2. The CDR3 is made up of 14 amino acids. Germline V gene data show CDR1 as DFQATT and CDR2 as SNEGSKA (reference sequence). The trim removed 0 bases at V and 4 bases at J, leaving 6 bases unmatched. CDR3: CSARDSRGVYEQYF. DNA for the CDR3: TGCAGTGCTAGAGATTCACGGGGGGTATACGAGCAGTACTTC.

This chain connects TRBV19 to TRBJ2-5; TRBD2 matches 7 bases. This CDR3 contains 12 residues. V lost 7 bases and J lost 2; bases outside the gene matches: 1. Germline loops: CDR1 LNHDA, CDR2 SQIVND (reference sequence). In nucleotides, the CDR3 is TGTGCCAGTACGGGGGGACAAGAGACCCAGTACTTC. It yields the protein CASTGGQETQYF.

The V gene is TRBV20-1, the J gene TRBJ2-7; D ambiguous. CDR1 and CDR2 from the germline V gene are DFQATT and SNEGSKA (reference sequence). Between the trimmed V and J ends, which lost 3 bases and 4 bases, there was a span of 13 bases. The CDR3 is made up of 13 amino acids. The CDR3 sequence is CSARSAREYEQYF. CDR3 bases: TGCAGTGCTAGGTCCGCTAGAGAATACGAGCAGTACTTC.

The CDR3 nucleotides are TGTGCCAGCACCCTCATAGGACCAGCAACTAATGAAAAACTGTTTTTT. It specifies CASTLIGPATNEKLFF. The V and J genes are TRBV2 and TRBJ1-4; D not resolved. The V end was cut by 7 bases, the J end by 0 bases, with 15 bases between. Per germline, CDR1 SNHLY and CDR2 FYNNEI. There are 16 residues in the CDR3.